This T cell receptor beta chain was identified during a study of blood T cell repertoires in COVID-19. Study-level background: From T cells, B-cell-depleted T cells, or PBMCs came the material, which was cDNA or gDNA.

This clone was recorded many times. The CDR3 totals 14 residues. With 0 bases removed from V and 7 bases from J, the gap between germline ends came to 13 bases. CDR1 SGHDT and CDR2 YYEEEE come from the germline V gene. Libraries were prepared by immunoSEQ multiplex PCR; TCRdb keeps only in-frame clonotypes and omits some of them. The sample consists of 150,000 or so clones, 76% of them appearing once. Input material: peripheral blood. This TCR came from a woman over 75 with active or convalescent COVID-19. The chain has TRBV5-6 and TRBJ1-2; D not certain. The CDR3 DNA reads TGTGCCAGCAGCTTGGGATCGGTTATTAGTGGCTACACCTTC. This codes for CASSLGSVISGYTF.